The subject of this entry is one T cell receptor beta chain. A read error may produce the germline difference seen at one junction end. Germline-derived CDR1 and CDR2 are MDHEN and SYDVKM. The CDR3 has 14 residues. Measured with immunoSEQ multiplex PCR; TCRdb has only the in-frame clones, and not every one. Altogether 150,000 to 200,000 clones are present, 88% being singletons, with the ten largest covering about 4%. These data belong to a study of blood T cell repertoires in COVID-19. Across the whole study: Some COVID-19 samples were acute and others convalescent; all came from the United States, Italy and Spain.

The receptor comes from a woman aged 25 to 45 with acute or convalescent COVID-19. The genes are TRBV28 and TRBJ2-7; TRBD1 agrees at 7 bases. The sample consisted of peripheral blood. The CDR3 loop reads CASSPLGQRYEQYF. CDR3 DNA: TGTGCCAGCAGTCCCCTGGGACAGAGATACGAACAGTACTTC.